One sample yielded the 7 T cell receptor beta chains listed below, sequenced in a study of T cells expressing NK-cell markers. TCRdb reanalyzed the 5' RACE reads, giving one entry per CDR3 protein sequence and no DNA. This sample lists about 380,000 distinct CDR3 sequences; its ten largest clones have around 5.3%. Sequenced input: blood T cells: a sorted CD56 or NKG2C T cell subset, CD4+ or CD8+ T cells, or bulk PBMC T cells (not recorded which). These receptors came from a man between 18 and 69 years old in good health.

The rearrangement links TRBV6-1 to TRBJ2-7; TCRdb's assignment of TRBD1 cannot be checked, as there is no DNA. The CDR3 contains 12 residues. Germline V gene lookup returns CDR1 MNHNS and CDR2 SASEGT. CDR3 in amino acids: CASSTGGYEQYF.

This rearrangement joins TRBV6-5 to TRBJ2-5; absent DNA, TCRdb's TRBD1 call cannot be checked. The CDR3 sequence is 16 residues long. Germline CDR1 reads MNHEY; CDR2 reads SVGAGI. CDR3 region: CASSYGSGRGEETQYF.

The chain has TRBV29-1 and TRBJ2-1. Germline V gene lookup returns CDR1 SQVTM and CDR2 ANQGSEA. The CDR3 is made up of 14 amino acids. CDR3 amino acids: CSVLGRGPYNEQFF.

The chain is built from TRBV7-9 and TRBJ2-7; TCRdb's D call of TRBD2 is untestable without DNA. The CDR3 has 12 amino acids. The germline V gene encodes CDR1 SEHNR and CDR2 FQNEAQ (reference sequence). The CDR3: CAAGRSSYEQYF.

The rearrangement uses TRBV7-3 and TRBJ2-2; as DNA is missing, the TRBD2 call by TCRdb cannot be tested. Germline V lookup: CDR1 SGHTA, CDR2 FQGTGA. The CDR3 length is 17 residues. The CDR3 loop is CASSLDWAQGTNGELFF. The whole variable domain, filled in from reference TRBV7-3 and TRBJ2-2, reads GAGVSQTPSNKVTEKGKYVELRCDPISGHTALYWYRQSLGQGPEFLIYFQGTGAADDSGLPNDRFFAVRPEGSVSTLKIQRTERGDSAVYLCASSLDWAQGTNGELFFGEGSRLTVL.

The gene calls are TRBV10-3 and TRBJ2-3; the D call of TRBD1 rests on TCRdb alone, since no DNA is present to check it. The CDR3 sequence is 14 residues long. The germline gives CDR1 ENHRY, CDR2 SYGVKD. CDR3 sequence reads: CAIGGQQGTDTQYF.

The J gene is TRBJ1-1, the V gene TRBV9; TCRdb proposes TRBD1, but this gene call is untestable without DNA. The CDR3 is made up of 12 amino acids. Germline V lookup: CDR1 SGDLS, CDR2 YYNGEE. CDR3 sequence: CASNSDRVEAFF. Combining the CDR3 with reference TRBV9 and TRBJ1-1 gives the whole variable domain DSGVTQTPKHLITATGQRVTLRCSPRSGDLSVYWYQQSLDQGLQFLIQYYNGEERAKGNILERFSAQQFPDLHSELNLSSLELGDSALYFCASNSDRVEAFFGQGTRLTVV.